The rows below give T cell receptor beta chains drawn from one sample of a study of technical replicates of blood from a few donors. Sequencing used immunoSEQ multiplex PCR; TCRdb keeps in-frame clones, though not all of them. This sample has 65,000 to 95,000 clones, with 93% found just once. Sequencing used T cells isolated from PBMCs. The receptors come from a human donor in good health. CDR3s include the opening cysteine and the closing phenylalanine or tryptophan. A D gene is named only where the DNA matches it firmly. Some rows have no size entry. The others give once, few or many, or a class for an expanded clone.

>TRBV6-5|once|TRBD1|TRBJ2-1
CASSVRGRWDEQFF
TGTGCCAGCAGTGTCAGGGGGCGTTGGGATGAGCAGTTCTTC
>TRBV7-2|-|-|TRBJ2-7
CASSLVYTGSYEQYF
TGTGCCAGCAGCTTAGTTTATACAGGCTCCTACGAGCAGTACTTC
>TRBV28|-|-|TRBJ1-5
CASSLFYRSSNQPQHF
TGTGCCAGCAGTTTATTTTACAGGAGTAGCAATCAGCCCCAGCATTTT
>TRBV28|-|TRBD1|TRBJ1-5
CASSSTGTSNQPQHF
TGTGCCAGCAGTTCGACAGGGACGAGCAATCAGCCCCAGCATTTT
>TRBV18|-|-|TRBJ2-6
CASSPYSGANVLTF
TGTGCCAGCTCACCATACTCTGGGGCCAACGTCCTGACTTTC
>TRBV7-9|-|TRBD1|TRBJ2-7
CASSPRTGASYEQYF
TGTGCCAGCAGCCCCCGGACAGGGGCATCCTACGAGCAGTACTTC
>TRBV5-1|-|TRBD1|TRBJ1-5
CASSEGASNQPQHF
TGCGCCAGCAGCGAGGGGGCTAGCAATCAGCCCCAGCATTTT
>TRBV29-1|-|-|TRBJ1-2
CSVAGYYGYTF
TGCAGCGTTGCCGGGTACTATGGCTACACCTTC
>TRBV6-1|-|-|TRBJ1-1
CASTGRDYTEAFF
TGTGCCAGCACAGGCAGGGACTACACTGAAGCTTTCTTT
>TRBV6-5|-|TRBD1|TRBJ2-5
CASSYPTGGQETQYF
TGTGCCAGCAGTTATCCTACAGGGGGCCAAGAGACCCAGTACTTC
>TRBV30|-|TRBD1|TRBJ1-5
CAWSVAGGLSNQPQHF
TGTGCCTGGAGTGTAGCAGGGGGCTTGAGCAATCAGCCCCAGCATTTT
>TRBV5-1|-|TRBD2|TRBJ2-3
CASSRFSGGAENTQYF
TGCGCCAGCAGCAGATTCAGCGGGGGGGCCGAGAATACGCAGTATTTT
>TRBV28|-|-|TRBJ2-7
CASSLPGPSEQYF
TGTGCCAGCAGTTTACCAGGGCCGTCCGAGCAGTACTTC
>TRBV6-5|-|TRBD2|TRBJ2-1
CASSYWASGRNEQFF
TGTGCCAGCAGTTATTGGGCTAGCGGGAGAAATGAGCAGTTCTTC
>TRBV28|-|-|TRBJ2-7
CASSPNPLTYEQYF
TGTGCCAGCAGTCCTAATCCACTTACCTACGAGCAGTACTTC
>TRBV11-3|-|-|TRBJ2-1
CASSLDLVGGTRDEQFF
TGTGCCAGCAGCTTAGATCTAGTGGGAGGAACGCGGGATGAGCAGTTCTTC
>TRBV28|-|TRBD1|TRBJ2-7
CASTGTGQGDYEQYF
TGTGCCAGCACCGGCACGGGACAGGGGGACTACGAGCAGTACTTC
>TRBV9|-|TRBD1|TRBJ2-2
CASSAPGTGNTGELFF
TGTGCCAGCAGCGCACCCGGGACAGGGAACACCGGGGAGCTGTTTTTT
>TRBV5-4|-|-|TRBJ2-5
CASSRLETTRTGTQYF
TGTGCCAGCAGCAGATTGGAGACGACTAGGACAGGGACCCAGTACTTC
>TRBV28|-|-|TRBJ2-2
CASSQPGLSTGELFF
TGTGCCAGCAGCCAACCGGGTCTAAGCACCGGGGAGCTGTTTTTT
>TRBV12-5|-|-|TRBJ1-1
CASGLLGGQREGEAFF
TGTGCTAGTGGTTTGCTGGGGGGGCAGAGGGAGGGGGAGGCTTTCTTT
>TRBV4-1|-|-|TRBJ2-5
CASSQATGETQYF
TGCGCCAGCAGCCAAGCCACGGGGGAGACCCAGTACTTC
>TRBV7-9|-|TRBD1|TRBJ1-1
CASSLAQGVAEAFF
TGTGCCAGCAGCTTAGCTCAGGGGGTAGCTGAAGCTTTCTTT
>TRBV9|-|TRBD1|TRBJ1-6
CASSARTGVGNSPLHF
TGTGCCAGCAGCGCTAGGACAGGGGTTGGGAATTCACCCCTCCACTTT
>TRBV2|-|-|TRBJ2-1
CASSEGLVPGNEQFF
TGTGCCAGCAGTGAAGGGCTAGTCCCTGGGAATGAGCAGTTCTTC
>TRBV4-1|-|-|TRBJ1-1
CASSQVSVSTEAFF
TGCGCCAGCAGCCAAGTATCGGTGAGCACTGAAGCTTTCTTT
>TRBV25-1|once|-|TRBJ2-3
CASSSLRSNTQYF
TGTGCCAGCAGTTCCCTTCGGTCCAATACGCAGTATTTT
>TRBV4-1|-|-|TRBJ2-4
CASSQVLLVHNLAKNIQYF
TGCGCCAGCAGCCAAGTATTACTAGTACATAACCTAGCCAAAAACATTCAGTACTTC
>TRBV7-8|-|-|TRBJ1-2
CASSLRGTNYGYTF
TGTGCCAGCAGCTTGCGGGGGACTAACTATGGCTACACCTTC
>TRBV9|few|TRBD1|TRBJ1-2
CASSSGTGDSYGYTF
TGTGCCAGCAGCTCAGGGACAGGGGATAGCTATGGCTACACCTTC
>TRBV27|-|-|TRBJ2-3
CASSPSSVEADLGEVTDTQYF
TGTGCCAGCAGTCCCTCTAGCGTAGAGGCCGACTTGGGTGAGGTAACAGATACGCAGTATTTT
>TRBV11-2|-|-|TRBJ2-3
CASSFGGRITDTQYF
TGTGCCAGCAGCTTTGGAGGGAGGATCACAGATACGCAGTATTTT
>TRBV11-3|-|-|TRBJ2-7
CASSLGAPEEQYF
TGTGCCAGCAGCTTAGGGGCCCCGGAAGAGCAGTACTTC
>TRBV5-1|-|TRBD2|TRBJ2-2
CASSPGGADTGELFF
TGCGCCAGCAGCCCCGGGGGGGCGGACACCGGGGAGCTGTTTTTT
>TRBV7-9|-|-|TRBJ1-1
CASSQIPWNTEAFF
TGTGCCAGCAGCCAGATTCCCTGGAACACTGAAGCTTTCTTT